This TCR beta chain is from a study of regulatory T cells in long-lasting Graves disease. In its sample, this clonotype was seen many times. The target antigen is unknown. CDR3 regions were amplified by Arm-PCR using iRepertoire HTBI primers to build TCR beta libraries. Authors' data handling: Across all samples, approximately 68 TRBV segments and around 14 TRBJ segments were identified. TCRdb fed the multiplex PCR reads into MiXCR, producing one record per CDR3 protein. In this record, the V and J calls reflect TCRdb's handling and not the investigators' own analysis. The sample has roughly 700,000 distinct CDR3 sequences, approximately 29% seen once. The CDR3 length is 12 residues. CDR1 and CDR2 from the germline V gene are MNHNS and SASEGT. V shed 6 bases, J shed 4 bases, and the junction held 1 base outside the gene matches. Study-level results: Researchers reported studying only peripheral blood, not thyroid tissue. Having only a small sample size may have limited accuracy. Persistent disease showed a preference for TRBV28, TRBJ1-2 and TRBJ2-5.

Time point given: persistent/refractory GD, antithyroid drugs over 5 years with positive TRAb. The TCR library was made from RNA that had been extracted from PBMCs in TRIzol. The receptor comes from a female donor with Graves disease. The chain is built from TRBV6-1 and TRBJ2-5, with 8 bases that match TRBD2. The sequencing here drew on peripheral blood mononuclear cells (PBMCs), taken when the disease was refractory, from a patient treated with antithyroid drugs. For the CDR3, the DNA is TGTGCCAGCAGAACTAGCGGAGAGACCCAGTACTTC. It translates to CASRTSGETQYF.